The rows below give T cell receptor beta chains drawn from one sample of a study of blood T cells in healthy people across ages. TCRdb used MiXCR to reprocess the 5' RACE reads, holding one entry per CDR3 protein. This sample has 1.5 million to 2 million distinct CDR3 sequences; under 30% occur once, and the top ten carry approximately 7.7%. Sequenced material: blood. Receptors were obtained from a woman aged 25 to 39 in good health. CDR3s leave out the opening cysteine and the closing phenylalanine or tryptophan. Fields, in order: V gene, clone size, J gene, CDR3 protein. The listing skips clone size in some rows; elsewhere it reads once, few, many or a size class.

V gene: TRBV5-5; clone size: few; J gene: TRBJ1-4; CDR3 protein: ASPGPGTGFETNEKLF
V gene: TRBV27; clone size: .; J gene: TRBJ2-3; CDR3 protein: ASSVWRDYTDTQY
V gene: TRBV6-2/TRBV6-3; clone size: many; J gene: TRBJ2-6; CDR3 protein: ASSSPLSGANVLT
V gene: TRBV7-9; clone size: .; J gene: TRBJ2-1; CDR3 protein: ASSLGVAVLSYNEQF
V gene: TRBV7-2; clone size: .; J gene: TRBJ1-3; CDR3 protein: ASSSNRATGNTIY
V gene: TRBV10-3; clone size: few; J gene: TRBJ2-7; CDR3 protein: AAGVQEYEQY
V gene: TRBV7-2; clone size: .; J gene: TRBJ2-3; CDR3 protein: ASSGQLGGADTQY
V gene: TRBV5-1; clone size: .; J gene: TRBJ2-1; CDR3 protein: ASHRTSGGSSSYNEQF
V gene: TRBV2; clone size: .; J gene: TRBJ1-5; CDR3 protein: ASSEGRRANQPQH
V gene: TRBV9; clone size: .; J gene: TRBJ2-1; CDR3 protein: ASSVVAGSITYNEQF
V gene: TRBV4-1; clone size: .; J gene: TRBJ2-1; CDR3 protein: ASSQLQQRQGTGVGNEQF
V gene: TRBV29-1; clone size: many; J gene: TRBJ2-1; CDR3 protein: SVHNLHDNEQF
V gene: TRBV3-1; clone size: .; J gene: TRBJ2-3; CDR3 protein: ASSPETRGDTQY
V gene: TRBV20-1; clone size: .; J gene: TRBJ1-5; CDR3 protein: SAFNPGGQPQH
V gene: TRBV9; clone size: few; J gene: TRBJ2-4; CDR3 protein: ASSASGAEGIQY
V gene: TRBV7-2; clone size: .; J gene: TRBJ2-1; CDR3 protein: ASSPDRGETQF
V gene: TRBV5-1; clone size: .; J gene: TRBJ2-3; CDR3 protein: ASSAPQGRLYADTQY
V gene: TRBV4-1; clone size: .; J gene: TRBJ2-7; CDR3 protein: ASSHVTGAYEQY
V gene: TRBV29-1; clone size: .; J gene: TRBJ1-2; CDR3 protein: SVEPYPRTDGYT
V gene: TRBV7-9; clone size: .; J gene: TRBJ2-7; CDR3 protein: ASSLRPDRISPYEQY
V gene: TRBV20-1; clone size: many; J gene: TRBJ1-2; CDR3 protein: SARRDRGRGGYT
V gene: TRBV4-1; clone size: many; J gene: TRBJ2-7; CDR3 protein: ASSQPDRFYEQY
V gene: TRBV11-2; clone size: few; J gene: TRBJ1-4; CDR3 protein: ASSAAGGAGVKLF
V gene: TRBV20-1; clone size: few; J gene: TRBJ2-1; CDR3 protein: SASLFNEQF
V gene: TRBV20-1; clone size: .; J gene: TRBJ1-1; CDR3 protein: GAEQGWNTEAF
V gene: TRBV20-1; clone size: .; J gene: TRBJ1-1; CDR3 protein: SAISPGQGNTEAF
V gene: TRBV9; clone size: many; J gene: TRBJ1-2; CDR3 protein: ASSGGAYGYT
V gene: TRBV9; clone size: .; J gene: TRBJ2-2; CDR3 protein: ASSDGAVFGELF
V gene: TRBV5-5; clone size: many; J gene: TRBJ2-3; CDR3 protein: ASSRLAGMTDTQY
V gene: TRBV24-1; clone size: many; J gene: TRBJ2-6; CDR3 protein: ATSGESGANVLT
V gene: TRBV3-1; clone size: .; J gene: TRBJ2-3; CDR3 protein: ASSQVVSGSTDTQY
V gene: TRBV20-1; clone size: many; J gene: TRBJ2-7; CDR3 protein: SARNGGSYEQY
V gene: TRBV18; clone size: many; J gene: TRBJ2-3; CDR3 protein: ASSPPTTDTQY
V gene: TRBV12-3/TRBV12-4; clone size: few; J gene: TRBJ2-1; CDR3 protein: ASSYPSGGGQTF
V gene: TRBV19; clone size: .; J gene: TRBJ2-5; CDR3 protein: ASKAGGRGETQY
V gene: TRBV20-1; clone size: few; J gene: TRBJ1-5; CDR3 protein: SARNRDSNQPQH
V gene: TRBV11-2; clone size: .; J gene: TRBJ2-1; CDR3 protein: ASSLGEVRAYNEQF